These T cell receptor beta chains were read from a single sample in a study of PD-L1 blockade in urothelial cancer. Sequencing was performed with immunoSEQ multiplex PCR; in TCRdb, only in-frame clones are kept and a portion is missing. The sample shows about 57,000 clones, roughly 76% of them seen only once. This material consisted of PBMCs, taken around atezolizumab (anti-PD-L1) treatment. The source is a man in his 70s with urothelial cancer. Each CDR3 is given with its conserved first and last residue. Each record gives: V gene, J gene, clone size, D gene, CDR3 DNA, CDR3 protein. A D gene is named only where the DNA matches it firmly. The size of a clone is reported for some rows only, either as once, few or many, or as a class for expanded clones.

V gene: TRBV28; J gene: TRBJ1-1; clone size: .; D gene: .; CDR3 DNA: TGTGCCAGCAGCTCAGGCGGGGGCAGCTACACTGAAGCTTTCTTT; CDR3 protein: CASSSGGGSYTEAFF
V gene: TRBV6-1; J gene: TRBJ2-7; clone size: few; D gene: TRBD1; CDR3 DNA: TGTGCCAGCAGTGGAAGGACAGGTGGCGAGCAGTACTTC; CDR3 protein: CASSGRTGGEQYF
V gene: TRBV7-9; J gene: TRBJ2-1; clone size: .; D gene: .; CDR3 DNA: TGTGCCAGCAGCTTAGCGGGACTTCATGAGCAGTTCTTC; CDR3 protein: CASSLAGLHEQFF
V gene: TRBV5-4; J gene: TRBJ2-3; clone size: .; D gene: .; CDR3 DNA: TGTGCCAGCAGCCACGGGGGCACAGATACGCAGTATTTT; CDR3 protein: CASSHGGTDTQYF
V gene: TRBV6-5; J gene: TRBJ1-2; clone size: few; D gene: TRBD1; CDR3 DNA: TGTGCCAGCAGTCAGGGGACAGGGGGTCCTAGCTACACCTTC; CDR3 protein: CASSQGTGGPSYTF
V gene: TRBV7-2; J gene: TRBJ2-1; clone size: .; D gene: TRBD2; CDR3 DNA: TGTGCCAGCAGCCTACAACAGGGACTAGCGGGAGGTTCCGGGGGGTTCTTC; CDR3 protein: CASSLQQGLAGGSGGFF
V gene: TRBV5-1; J gene: TRBJ1-1; clone size: .; D gene: TRBD1; CDR3 DNA: TGCGCCAGCAGCCCGGACAAGGGACAGGAGGGGGTCCGGGACTTGAACACTGAAGCTTTCTTT; CDR3 protein: CASSPDKGQEGVRDLNTEAFF
V gene: TRBV5-1; J gene: TRBJ1-2; clone size: .; D gene: .; CDR3 DNA: TGCGCCAGCAGCTTGACAGGTGCCTCCTATGGCTACACCTTC; CDR3 protein: CASSLTGASYGYTF
V gene: TRBV19; J gene: TRBJ2-7; clone size: .; D gene: TRBD2; CDR3 DNA: TGTGCCAGTAGTATAAACGCATGGACTAGCGGCCAGAGCTCCTACGAGCAGTACTTC; CDR3 protein: CASSINAWTSGQSSYEQYF
V gene: TRBV7-2; J gene: TRBJ1-2; clone size: .; D gene: TRBD1; CDR3 DNA: TGTGCCAGCAGGGGCAGGGGGGATGGCTACACCTTC; CDR3 protein: CASRGRGDGYTF
V gene: TRBV6-1; J gene: TRBJ2-1; clone size: once; D gene: .; CDR3 DNA: TGTGCCAGCAGTGAATATAGCAATGAGCAGTTCTTC; CDR3 protein: CASSEYSNEQFF
V gene: TRBV5-6; J gene: TRBJ2-4; clone size: once; D gene: TRBD1; CDR3 DNA: TGTGCCAGCAGCATAAGACAGGGGGGCATTCAGTACTTC; CDR3 protein: CASSIRQGGIQYF
V gene: TRBV2; J gene: TRBJ1-4; clone size: few; D gene: .; CDR3 DNA: TGTGCCAGCATGAGGGGGATTGATGAAAAACTGTTTTTT; CDR3 protein: CASMRGIDEKLFF
V gene: TRBV6-5; J gene: TRBJ2-4; clone size: .; D gene: .; CDR3 DNA: TGTGCCAGCAGTTACTCGCGGACAGATACAAACATTCAGTACTTC; CDR3 protein: CASSYSRTDTNIQYF
V gene: TRBV28; J gene: TRBJ2-5; clone size: .; D gene: TRBD2; CDR3 DNA: TGTGCCAGCAGTCCTGGACTAGCGGGAGAGGGGGAGACCCAGTACTTC; CDR3 protein: CASSPGLAGEGETQYF
V gene: TRBV7-9; J gene: TRBJ2-2; clone size: once; D gene: .; CDR3 DNA: TGTGCCAGCAGCCTAGGAGGCCTAGGAGGAGGCCCCGGGGAGCTGTTTTTT; CDR3 protein: CASSLGGLGGGPGELFF
V gene: TRBV11-2; J gene: TRBJ2-5; clone size: .; D gene: TRBD1; CDR3 DNA: TGTGCCAGCAGGACCGGGACAGGGGGCCAAGAGACCCAGTACTTC; CDR3 protein: CASRTGTGGQETQYF
V gene: TRBV5-1; J gene: TRBJ2-3; clone size: .; D gene: TRBD2; CDR3 DNA: TGCGCCAGCAGCACCGGGACTAGCGGGACAGATACGCAGTATTTT; CDR3 protein: CASSTGTSGTDTQYF
V gene: TRBV19; J gene: TRBJ2-3; clone size: .; D gene: TRBD2; CDR3 DNA: TGTGCCAGTAGCCCAACTAGCGACTCTAGCACAGATACGCAGTATTTT; CDR3 protein: CASSPTSDSSTDTQYF
V gene: TRBV29-1; J gene: TRBJ1-2; clone size: .; D gene: TRBD1; CDR3 DNA: TGCAGCGTTCCTCGGACAGGAGGTTTCTATGGCTACACCTTC; CDR3 protein: CSVPRTGGFYGYTF
V gene: TRBV6-5; J gene: TRBJ1-2; clone size: .; D gene: TRBD1; CDR3 DNA: TGTGCCAGCAGTTACCAATTGACAGGGAGGAATGGCTACACCTTC; CDR3 protein: CASSYQLTGRNGYTF
V gene: TRBV6-1; J gene: TRBJ2-7; clone size: .; D gene: .; CDR3 DNA: TGTGCCAGCAGTGAAGAAGGTCAGAGCGTGCTGGAGCAGTACTTC; CDR3 protein: CASSEEGQSVLEQYF
V gene: TRBV6-5; J gene: TRBJ1-2; clone size: .; D gene: .; CDR3 DNA: TGTGCCAGCAGTTCCGGGATGGACCTCTATGGCTACACCTTC; CDR3 protein: CASSSGMDLYGYTF
V gene: TRBV6-5; J gene: TRBJ2-3; clone size: once; D gene: .; CDR3 DNA: TGTGCCAGCAAGGCCCCGGGGGGCGACGATACGCAGTATTTT; CDR3 protein: CASKAPGGDDTQYF
V gene: TRBV7-7; J gene: TRBJ2-7; clone size: .; D gene: TRBD1; CDR3 DNA: TGTGCTAGCAGCCCGCATAACCGGGACAGCTACGAGCAGTACTTC; CDR3 protein: CASSPHNRDSYEQYF
V gene: TRBV9; J gene: TRBJ1-3; clone size: once; D gene: .; CDR3 DNA: TGTGCCAGCAGCCCTCAGGCCGCCTCTGGAAACACCATATATTTT; CDR3 protein: CASSPQAASGNTIYF
V gene: TRBV4-1; J gene: TRBJ1-2; clone size: .; D gene: .; CDR3 DNA: TGCGCCAGCAGCCAAGAGAATTGGCTAGGTCCCTATGGCTACACCTTC; CDR3 protein: CASSQENWLGPYGYTF
V gene: TRBV29-1; J gene: TRBJ2-1; clone size: medium-sized; D gene: .; CDR3 DNA: TGCAGCGTTGAATTCGAGGGTGGGCAGTTCTTC; CDR3 protein: CSVEFEGGQFF
V gene: TRBV7-2; J gene: TRBJ2-2; clone size: .; D gene: .; CDR3 DNA: TGTGCCAGCAGCTTAGTTGCAGGGCTAGATGCCGGGGAGCTGTTTTTT; CDR3 protein: CASSLVAGLDAGELFF
V gene: TRBV13; J gene: TRBJ1-5; clone size: .; D gene: .; CDR3 DNA: TGTGCCAGCAGCTTAGGTCTAGGGGGCAATCAGCCCCAGCATTTT; CDR3 protein: CASSLGLGGNQPQHF
V gene: TRBV6-5; J gene: TRBJ2-7; clone size: few; D gene: TRBD2; CDR3 DNA: TGTGCCAGCAGTTACTCACGGGAGGGAGGATACGAGCAGTACTTC; CDR3 protein: CASSYSREGGYEQYF
V gene: TRBV29-1; J gene: TRBJ2-3; clone size: .; D gene: TRBD2; CDR3 DNA: TGCAGCGTTGACGGTCAGCGCGGGGGGTCCGATACGCAGTATTTT; CDR3 protein: CSVDGQRGGSDTQYF
V gene: TRBV18; J gene: TRBJ1-4; clone size: once; D gene: TRBD1; CDR3 DNA: TGTGCCAGCTCACAAAACTCCAGGGGGCTGGGTGAAAAACTGTTTTTT; CDR3 protein: CASSQNSRGLGEKLFF
V gene: TRBV6-4; J gene: TRBJ2-7; clone size: .; D gene: .; CDR3 DNA: TGTGCCAGCAGTGACTCCCCCAAGACGGACATGAGGTCCTACGAGCAGTACTTC; CDR3 protein: CASSDSPKTDMRSYEQYF
V gene: TRBV19; J gene: TRBJ1-4; clone size: few; D gene: .; CDR3 DNA: TGTGCCAGTAGTATCTCTCTCATCATCGGGGATGAAAAACTGTTTTTT; CDR3 protein: CASSISLIIGDEKLFF
V gene: TRBV18; J gene: TRBJ2-5; clone size: .; D gene: TRBD2; CDR3 DNA: TGTGCCAGCTCACCACCGCAGGGAGGGGATGAGACCCAGTACTTC; CDR3 protein: CASSPPQGGDETQYF
V gene: TRBV9; J gene: TRBJ2-5; clone size: .; D gene: TRBD2; CDR3 DNA: TGTGCCAGCAGCGTAGAACTAGCGGGTGAGACCCAGTACTTC; CDR3 protein: CASSVELAGETQYF
V gene: TRBV10-3; J gene: TRBJ2-5; clone size: .; D gene: .; CDR3 DNA: TGTGCCATCAGTCCCGGACAAGCTTCCCAAGAGACCCAGTACTTC; CDR3 protein: CAISPGQASQETQYF
V gene: TRBV9; J gene: TRBJ2-5; clone size: .; D gene: TRBD1; CDR3 DNA: TGTGCCAGCAGCGTAGAGGACAGGGGAGAGACCCAGTACTTC; CDR3 protein: CASSVEDRGETQYF
V gene: TRBV29-1; J gene: TRBJ2-1; clone size: once; D gene: .; CDR3 DNA: TGCAGCGTTGAGTCCCCAGGGATCGGAGATGAGCAGTTCTTC; CDR3 protein: CSVESPGIGDEQFF
V gene: TRBV6-5; J gene: TRBJ1-2; clone size: few; D gene: .; CDR3 DNA: TGTGCCAGCAGTTACGCGGGTGGCTACACCTTC; CDR3 protein: CASSYAGGYTF
V gene: TRBV7-8; J gene: TRBJ2-1; clone size: .; D gene: .; CDR3 DNA: TGTGCCAGCAGCCAGCCGGGATACAATGAGCAGTTCTTC; CDR3 protein: CASSQPGYNEQFF
V gene: TRBV30; J gene: TRBJ2-7; clone size: .; D gene: TRBD2; CDR3 DNA: TGTGCCTGGAGAATAGCGGGAGTCGGGTCCTACGAGCAGTACTTC; CDR3 protein: CAWRIAGVGSYEQYF
V gene: TRBV29-1; J gene: TRBJ2-2; clone size: .; D gene: TRBD2; CDR3 DNA: TGCAGCGTGAGGGAAAGCGGGAGGACCGGGGAGCTGTTTTTT; CDR3 protein: CSVRESGRTGELFF
V gene: TRBV29-1; J gene: TRBJ1-4; clone size: .; D gene: TRBD1; CDR3 DNA: TGCAGCGTTGTAGAGGGGGCGAATGAAAAACTGTTTTTT; CDR3 protein: CSVVEGANEKLFF
V gene: TRBV5-1; J gene: TRBJ2-1; clone size: .; D gene: TRBD1; CDR3 DNA: TGCGCCAGCAGCCCCCAGGGGGCGCGGGGCGATGAGCAGTTCTTC; CDR3 protein: CASSPQGARGDEQFF
V gene: TRBV11-3; J gene: TRBJ2-3; clone size: .; D gene: .; CDR3 DNA: TGTGCCAGCAGCTTTACAGGCACAGATACGCAGTATTTT; CDR3 protein: CASSFTGTDTQYF
V gene: TRBV5-1; J gene: TRBJ1-1; clone size: .; D gene: TRBD1; CDR3 DNA: TGCGCCAGCAGCTTGACAGGGGGCGCGAGGGACACTGAAGCTTTCTTT; CDR3 protein: CASSLTGGARDTEAFF
V gene: TRBV9; J gene: TRBJ1-1; clone size: .; D gene: .; CDR3 DNA: TGTGCCAGCAGTTGGGGGGAGGGGGGCGTTGGGAACACTGAAGCTTTCTTT; CDR3 protein: CASSWGEGGVGNTEAFF
V gene: TRBV7-9; J gene: TRBJ1-1; clone size: .; D gene: .; CDR3 DNA: TGTGCCAGCAGTAGCCGGGAGAACACTGAAGCTTTCTTT; CDR3 protein: CASSSRENTEAFF